What follows are 19 T cell receptor beta chains derived from one specimen sequenced in a study of T-cell memory formation after mild COVID-19. TCRdb reanalysed the 5' RACE reads using MiXCR and keeps one entry per CDR3 protein. The top ten hold approximately 8.4% of the sample, which has fewer than 650,000 distinct CDR3 sequences, about 20% seen once. Sequenced: PBMCs or a T cell subset sorted from them (not recorded which). All receptors come from an adult woman who had mild COVID-19 (a few samples of this study predate the infection). Cell type and time point are not known.

This clonotype has a handful of counts. The V gene is TRBV18, the J gene TRBJ1-1; D might be TRBD1 (6 bases). Germline V gives CDR1 KGHSH, CDR2 LQKENI. Trimming left V 3 bases short and J 1 base short, with 12 bases between. This CDR3 has 15 residues. The CDR3 DNA reads as TGTGCCAGCTCACCCCTCGAGGGACAGAACACTGAAGCTTTCTTT. Translation: CASSPLEGQNTEAFF.

The CDR3 coding sequence is TGCGCCAGCAGCTTTGCTGGGGGTGGTAATGAGCAGTTCTTC. It yields the protein CASSFAGGGNEQFF. The chain has TRBV5-1 and TRBJ2-1; D could derive from TRBD1 or TRBD2 (5 bases each). CDR1 and CDR2 (germline): SGHRS, YFSETQ. The CDR3 is made up of 14 amino acids. The V end lost 2 bases, the J end lost 7 bases, and 13 bases lay between the germline ends.

In its sample, this clonotype was seen a few times. The chain links TRBV20-1 to TRBJ2-3; no clear D gene. The CDR3 is 11 residues long. Trimming took 3 bases from V and 6 from J, leaving 7 bases between them. CDR1 DFQATT and CDR2 SNEGSKA come from the germline V gene (reference sequence). The CDR3 loop is CSARFMDTQYF. In DNA form, the CDR3 reads TGCAGTGCTAGGTTTATGGATACGCAGTATTTT.

The chain recombines TRBV4-1 with TRBJ2-1, with D possibly matching TRBD1 (6 bases). Germline CDR1 is MGHRA and CDR2 is YSYEKL. The CDR3 has 12 residues. Trimming pared 3 bases from V and 13 bases from J, leaving 13 bases between. This CDR3 is CASSHSWGTQFF. DNA of the CDR3: TGCGCCAGCAGCCATAGTTGGGGGACACAGTTCTTC.

The genes are TRBV12-3 or TRBV12-4 and TRBJ2-5, with D possibly TRBD2 on 6 matching bases. V shed 4 bases and J shed 1 base, with 16 bases lying between them. This CDR3 comprises 16 residues. This chain's CDR3 is CASSSTPGLVQETQYF. The CDR3 bases are TGTGCCAGCAGTTCCACCCCGGGACTCGTCCAAGAGACCCAGTACTTC.

The chain has TRBV7-2 and TRBJ1-5; 9 bases map to TRBD1. Germline-derived CDR1 and CDR2 are SGHTA and FQGNSA. V lost 3 bases, J lost 7 bases, and 7 bases stayed unmatched. The CDR3 is 15 amino acids. The CDR3, as DNA: TGTGCCAGCAGCTTTGTTACAGGGGGCCGGCAGCCCCAGCATTTT. Translation gives CASSFVTGGRQPQHF.

The rearrangement links TRBV2 to TRBJ2-7; D gene ambiguous. Germline V gene data show CDR1 as SNHLY and CDR2 as FYNNEI. This CDR3 is built from 14 residues. Trimming left V 6 bases short and J 5 bases short, with 17 bases between. DNA of the CDR3: TGTGCCAGCAGGGAGCCGGTGTACGGGCACGAGCAGTACTTC. The encoded protein is CASREPVYGHEQYF.

This clonotype was counted between two and nine times. This chain joins TRBV29-1 and TRBJ2-7; D is possibly TRBD2 (6 bases). Germline lookup yields CDR1 SQVTM and CDR2 ANQGSEA. V was shortened by 7 bases and J by 1 base, with 11 bases between the two germline ends. CDR3 size: 12 residues. The CDR3 spells CSARGDSYEQYF. For the CDR3, the DNA is TGCAGCGCGCGGGGTGATTCCTACGAGCAGTACTTC.

The chain couples TRBV7-6 to TRBJ1-6; a weak D match, TRBD1 (5 bases). This CDR3 has 15 residues. The V end lost 2 bases, the J end lost 6 bases, and 11 bases lay between the germline ends. Germline assignment: CDR1 SGHVS and CDR2 FNYEAQ. CDR3 residues: CASSLRGVRNSPLHF. CDR3 coding DNA: TGTGCCAGCAGCTTAAGGGGAGTTCGTAATTCACCCCTCCACTTT.

The chain employs TRBV27 and TRBJ1-1; 12 nucleotides match TRBD1. CDR3 length equals 16 residues. The germline gives CDR1 MNHEY, CDR2 SMNVEV (reference sequence). J lost 4 bases, V lost 4 bases, and 7 bases had no gene match. CDR3 bases: TGTGCCAGCAGTTCCCCTCCGGGACAGGGGGCCACTGAAGCTTTCTTT. This encodes CASSSPPGQGATEAFF.

CDR3 DNA sequence: TGTGCCAGCAGCGAACTAAAAGGTAGCACAGATACGCAGTATTTT. It translates to CASSELKGSTDTQYF. This sequence joins TRBV11-1 and TRBJ2-3, with D unclear. Germline CDR1 reads SGHAT; CDR2 reads FQDESV (reference sequence). The CDR3 length is 15 residues. Deletions cut 5 bases from V and 0 bases from J, with 12 bases between.

The rearrangement uses TRBV20-1 and TRBJ1-3; D is possibly TRBD1 (6 bases). V gave up 2 bases and J gave up 3 bases, with 26 bases separating them. CDR1 is DFQATT, CDR2 SNEGSKA, per germline (reference sequence). The CDR3 totals 19 residues. Here the CDR3 DNA reads TGCAGTGCTAGACCGGGACACCAAAACCCAGCTGCCTTTGGAAACACCATATATTTT. Its protein is CSARPGHQNPAAFGNTIYF.

The table lists this clonotype with many counts. The chain links TRBV5-6 to TRBJ1-2; D gene uncertain. The CDR3 has 15 residues. Deletions cut 4 bases from V and 4 bases from J, with 17 bases between. Germline V gives CDR1 SGHDT, CDR2 YYEEEE. The CDR3, as DNA: TGTGCCAGCAGCCCTCCCTCGGGAGTCGGCTATGGCTACACCTTC. Translated, it gives CASSPPSGVGYGYTF.

The V call is TRBV29-1, the J call TRBJ2-3; 12 positions match TRBD2. The CDR3 is made up of 15 amino acids. With V trimmed by 8 bases and J by 4 bases, 10 bases remained unmatched. Germline lookup yields CDR1 SQVTM and CDR2 ANQGSEA. The CDR3: CSHGRTSGIADTQYF. For the CDR3, the DNA is TGCAGCCATGGGAGGACTAGCGGGATCGCAGATACGCAGTATTTT.

The table lists this clonotype with a few counts. V is TRBV12-3 or TRBV12-4 and J is TRBJ1-5, with no clear D. CDR3 size: 16 residues. Trimming removed 6 bases at V and 0 bases at J, with 15 bases between. CDR3 loop: CASSAQGSRSNQPQHF. The CDR3 DNA reads as TGTGCCAGCAGCGCCCAAGGATCCCGTAGCAATCAGCCCCAGCATTTT.

This clonotype showed up just a few times. The rearrangement joins TRBV12-3 or TRBV12-4 to TRBJ1-1; 10 bases match TRBD1. V shed 6 bases and J 4 bases; nucleotides not matched to a gene: 5. This CDR3 has 14 amino acids. The CDR3 DNA is TGTGCCAGCAGATGGACAGGGGGGGGCACTGAAGCTTTCTTT. It encodes CASRWTGGGTEAFF.

In its sample, this clonotype was seen a few times. The chain links TRBV27 to TRBJ1-1; 8 nucleotides agree with TRBD1. Germline V gene data show CDR1 as MNHEY and CDR2 as SMNVEV (reference sequence). The CDR3 is made up of 14 amino acids. The trim removed 3 bases at V and 7 bases at J, leaving 7 bases unmatched. CDR3 amino acids: CASSFTPTGVEAFF. CDR3 coding DNA: TGTGCCAGCAGTTTCACCCCGACAGGGGTTGAAGCTTTCTTT.

This clonotype has more than one count but fewer than ten. The genes are TRBV6-2 or TRBV6-3 and TRBJ2-1; perhaps TRBD2 as D (5 bases). The V end was cut by 6 bases, the J end by 10 bases, with 13 bases between. Germline CDR1 and CDR2: MNHEY and SVGEGT. The CDR3 runs to 12 residues. In DNA, the CDR3 is TGTGCCAGCAGCTCGAGCGGCTGGGAGCAGTTCTTC. As protein: CASSSSGWEQFF.

The chain has TRBV29-1 and TRBJ2-5; 7 bases are shared with TRBD1. CDR1 is SQVTM, CDR2 ANQGSEA, per germline. V lost 7 bases and J lost 3; bases outside the gene matches: 8. CDR3 length: 13 residues. In nucleotides, the CDR3 is TGCAGCGCCCGGTCCGGGACAGAAGAGACCCAGTACTTC. This encodes CSARSGTEETQYF.